These 18 T cell receptor beta chains came from one sample sequenced in a study of blood T cells in healthy people across ages. Combining a sample-barcoded 5' primer with a J-beta primer mix, a second PCR ran for 7 to 11 cycles. Via MiXCR, TCRdb re-called the 5' RACE reads, giving one row per CDR3 protein. The repertoire holds 1.5 million to 2 million distinct CDR3 sequences, 40% to 55% seen once, with 2% to 2.5% in the top ten. Sequencing input: blood. These receptors all stem from a middle-aged woman in good health.

Turning to this clonotype: With a much larger clone just one base away, this may be a read error. This chain links TRBV2 with TRBJ2-1; D call uncertain. Germline CDR1 and CDR2: SNHLY and FYNNEI. The ends were cut back, 5 bases at V and 9 bases at J, with 5 bases in the middle. The CDR3 extends over 10 amino acids. This CDR3 reads CASSIFEQFF. The CDR3 coding sequence is TGTGCCAGCAGTATATTTGAGCAGTTCTTC.

This clonotype has only a few counts. The V gene is TRBV7-2, the J gene TRBJ2-1; TRBD2 is a possible D gene (5 bases). Trimming stripped 5 bases from V and 13 bases from J, with 18 bases between. The CDR3 spans 13 residues. Germline-derived CDR1 and CDR2 are SGHTA and FQGNSA. CDR3 protein: CASSPTGFMSQFF. Here the CDR3 DNA reads TGTGCCAGCAGCCCGACGGGGTTTATGAGTCAGTTCTTC.

The J gene is TRBJ1-1, the V gene TRBV5-1; 8 bases match TRBD1. V lost 4 bases to trimming and J lost 5 bases; unmatched junction nucleotides: 13. The germline CDR1 and CDR2 sequences are SGHRS and YFSETQ. The CDR3 extends over 16 amino acids. CDR3 loop: CASSPQGAGVQTEAFF. CDR3 sequence (DNA): TGCGCCAGCAGCCCCCAGGGGGCTGGGGTTCAGACTGAAGCTTTCTTT.

The chain carries TRBV24-1 and TRBJ1-6; D is undetermined. There are 13 residues in the CDR3. CDR1 and CDR2 (germline): KGHDR, SFDVKD. Trimming took off 5 bases at V and 8 bases at J, with 9 bases between the two ends. CDR3 coding DNA: TGTGCCACCAGTGCGTTGCCGGATTCACCCCTCCACTTT. This sequence encodes CATSALPDSPLHF.

This clonotype came up a few times. The chain links TRBV2 to TRBJ2-7, with 7 bases identical to TRBD2. The junction had 7 bases not matched to a gene; V was cut back by 6 bases and J by 2 bases. Germline V CDR1 and CDR2: SNHLY, FYNNEI. The CDR3 has 14 amino acids. The CDR3 spells CASSNKAGAYEQYF. CDR3 DNA: TGTGCCAGCAGCAATAAGGCGGGGGCCTACGAGCAGTACTTC. The full variable domain, completed using reference TRBV2 and TRBJ2-7, is EPEVTQTPSHQVTQMGQEVILRCVPISNHLYFYWYRQILGQKVEFLVSFYNNEISEKSEIFDDQFSVERPDGSNFTLKIRSTKLEDSAMYFCASSNKAGAYEQYFGPGTRLTVT.

This chain links TRBV6-6 with TRBJ1-5, with 7 bases aligning to TRBD1. This CDR3 spans 14 amino acids. Germline CDR1 and CDR2: MNHNY and SVGAGI (reference sequence). J gave up 3 bases and V 5 bases, and 4 bases lay outside the gene matches. CDR3 region: CASSTTGNNQPQHF. CDR3 coding DNA: TGTGCCAGCAGTACGACAGGGAACAATCAGCCCCAGCATTTT.

J is TRBJ1-5 and V is TRBV2, with D tentatively TRBD1 (6 bases). Germline V gene lookup returns CDR1 SNHLY and CDR2 FYNNEI. The CDR3 extends over 14 amino acids. V lost 9 bases to trimming and J lost 2 bases, with 14 bases between them. This CDR3 is CASHGGTRNQPQHF. The CDR3 nucleotides are TGTGCCAGTCATGGAGGGACACGCAATCAGCCCCAGCATTTT.

The rearrangement joins TRBV4-1 to TRBJ1-4; D uncertain. Between the trimmed V and J ends, which lost 0 bases and 11 bases, there was a span of 10 bases. From germline, CDR1 is MGHRA and CDR2 YSYEKL. CDR3 length: 13 residues. CDR3 region: CASSQDLGGKLFF. As DNA, the CDR3 is TGCGCCAGCAGCCAAGATCTGGGTGGCAAACTGTTTTTT.

The sample holds a few counts of this clonotype. V usage is TRBV10-2 and J usage is TRBJ2-7, with 9 bases fitting TRBD1. V lost 6 bases and J lost 6; bases outside the gene matches: 9. Germline loops: CDR1 WSHSY, CDR2 SAAADI. This CDR3 has 14 residues. The DNA of the CDR3 is TGCGCCAGCAGGGGAGGACAGGGGTTGTTCGAGCAGTACTTC. Its translation: CASRGGQGLFEQYF.

This chain links TRBV7-9 with TRBJ2-5, with unresolved D. Trimming removed 5 bases at V and 0 bases at J, with 10 bases between. The CDR3 runs 14 residues. Germline V gene lookup returns CDR1 SEHNR and CDR2 FQNEAQ (reference sequence). DNA for the CDR3: TGTGCCAGCAGCCGGGCAGCCGACCAAGAGACCCAGTACTTC. Translation: CASSRAADQETQYF. Looking up the rest from reference TRBV7-9 and TRBJ2-5 gives the full variable domain: DTGVSQNPRHKITKRGQNVTFRCDPISEHNRLYWYRQTLGQGPEFLTYFQNEAQLEKSRLLSDRFSAERPKGSFSTLEIQRTEQGDSAMYLCASSRAADQETQYFGPGTRLLVL.

The gene calls are TRBV27 and TRBJ2-7; 7 bases align to TRBD2. V gave up 2 bases and J gave up 2 bases; unmatched junction bases: 6. The CDR3 is 15 amino acids. Germline V lookup: CDR1 MNHEY, CDR2 SMNVEV (reference sequence). CDR3 loop: CASSLGSGSAYEQYF. DNA for the CDR3: TGTGCCAGCAGTTTAGGTAGCGGGTCTGCCTACGAGCAGTACTTC.

V gene TRBV11-2 combines with J gene TRBJ1-1; D unclear. Germline CDR1 SGHAT, CDR2 FQNNGV. This CDR3 contains 14 residues. Trimming left V 5 bases short and J 3 bases short, with 13 bases between. CDR3 residues: CASSLRVADTEAFF. The DNA of the CDR3 is TGTGCCAGCAGCCTCCGGGTCGCGGACACTGAAGCTTTCTTT.

The J gene is TRBJ2-5, the V gene TRBV6-2 or TRBV6-3; no clear D. V shed 6 bases and J shed 2 bases, with 16 bases lying between them. The CDR3 has 15 amino acids. Per germline, CDR1 MNHEY and CDR2 SVGEGT. CDR3 DNA: TGTGCCAGCAGCCATGGCGGTCAGACACAAGAGACCCAGTACTTC. This encodes CASSHGGQTQETQYF.

The rearrangement joins TRBV20-1 to TRBJ2-3, with no clear D. Germline V CDR1 and CDR2: DFQATT, SNEGSKA (reference sequence). V shed 1 base and J shed 0 bases, with 11 bases lying between them. The CDR3 is 15 amino acids. This CDR3 is CSARATDTSTDTQYF. The DNA of the CDR3 is TGCAGTGCTAGAGCGACGGATACTAGCACAGATACGCAGTATTTT.

V usage is TRBV7-2 and J usage is TRBJ1-2; TRBD1 matches 7 bases. The V gene's germline CDR1 is SGHTA and CDR2 FQGNSA. The ends lost 4 bases at V and 4 bases at J; junction bases unmatched: 6. This CDR3 has 14 amino acids. CDR3 coding DNA: TGTGCCAGCAGCTGGGGAGGGGGCGGCTATGGCTACACCTTC. Translating gives CASSWGGGGYGYTF.

The gene calls are TRBV29-1 and TRBJ1-4; no definite D call. This CDR3 contains 12 residues. Deletions cut 4 bases from V and 8 bases from J, with 11 bases between. Germline CDR1 is SQVTM and CDR2 is ANQGSEA. The CDR3 DNA reads TGCAGCGTTGCCGGTTTAGGAGAAAAACTGTTTTTT. Translation gives CSVAGLGEKLFF.

The rearrangement links TRBV5-1 to TRBJ2-1; either TRBD1 or TRBD2 may fit D (6 bases each). V dropped 3 bases and J dropped 7 bases, with 23 bases sitting between them. The V gene's germline CDR1 is SGHRS and CDR2 YFSETQ. This CDR3 spans 17 amino acids. DNA for the CDR3: TGCGCCAGCAGCTACGGGCTGGGGGGCCTTAGTTTTAATGAGCAGTTCTTC. This translates into CASSYGLGGLSFNEQFF.

The CDR3 region has the DNA TGCACCCCGGTGAAGGGGACACCATTCAGTTGTGGCTACACCTTC. As protein: CTPVKGTPFSCGYTF. The J gene is TRBJ1-2, the V gene TRBV1; TRBD1 is the table's D call, not checked against the DNA. TRBV1 is assigned pseudogene status. There are 15 residues in the CDR3.